The entry that follows covers one T cell receptor beta chain sequence. What it binds is not known. Germline CDR1 and CDR2: KGHSH and LQKENI. Trimming stripped 6 bases from V and 3 bases from J, with 11 bases between. The CDR3 loop spans 13 amino acids. This record belongs to a study of T-cell memory formation after mild COVID-19. TCRdb ran MiXCR on the 5' RACE reads and lists one entry per CDR3 protein. The table lists 400,000 to 500,000 distinct CDR3 sequences, around 24% of them singletons. Study-wide results and caveats: Clones contracting over day 15 to 85 were CD4/CD8 balanced, with later expanders leaning CD4+. That cross-reactive memory joined was suggested by some responding clones appearing in pre-infection memory.

The specimen sequenced was PBMCs or a T cell subset sorted from them (not recorded which). The source of this sequence is an adult woman who had mild COVID-19 (a few samples of this study predate the infection). Cell type and time point are not known. The chain uses TRBV18 and TRBJ1-1; maybe TRBD1 (5 bases). In DNA form, the CDR3 reads TGTGCCAGCTCGGGGGAGATGGACACTGAAGCTTTCTTT. The encoded protein is CASSGEMDTEAFF.